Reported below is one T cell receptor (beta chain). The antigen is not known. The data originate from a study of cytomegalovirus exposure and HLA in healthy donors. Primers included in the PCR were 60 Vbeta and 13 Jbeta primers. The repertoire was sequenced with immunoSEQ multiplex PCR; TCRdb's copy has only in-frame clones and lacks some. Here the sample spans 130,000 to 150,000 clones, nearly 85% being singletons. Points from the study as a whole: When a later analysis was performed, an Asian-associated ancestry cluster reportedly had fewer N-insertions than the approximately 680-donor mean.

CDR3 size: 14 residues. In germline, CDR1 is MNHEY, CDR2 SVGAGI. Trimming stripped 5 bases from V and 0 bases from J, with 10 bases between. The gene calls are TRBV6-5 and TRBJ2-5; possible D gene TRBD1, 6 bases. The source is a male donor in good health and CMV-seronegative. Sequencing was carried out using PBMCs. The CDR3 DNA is TGTGCCAGCAGTCCCCCAGGGGACCAAGAGACCCAGTACTTC. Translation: CASSPPGDQETQYF.